This T cell receptor (beta chain) was identified in a study of CD8 T cells in Susac syndrome. RNA totalling about 0.5 to 1 ug underwent reverse transcription with random hexamers. TCRdb independently ran MiXCR on the immunoSEQ multiplex PCR reads; one entry per CDR3 protein. Among roughly 130,000 distinct CDR3 sequences listed, about 94% were seen once. Negative isolation yielded the CD8+ and CD4+ T cells, while FACS enriched the TEMRA cells. The CDR3 spans 13 residues. The germline CDR1 and CDR2 sequences are SGDLS and YYNGEE. V was cut by 0 bases and J by 9 bases, with 10 bases left in between. The sequence was collected from a human donor with multiple sclerosis. The rearrangement uses TRBV9 and TRBJ2-1; D perhaps matches TRBD2 (6 bases). Sample: CD4+ T cells from PBMCs. The CDR3 DNA reads as TGTGCCAGCAGCGTAGTGTCGGGAGTTGAGCAGTTCTTC. It is translated as CASSVVSGVEQFF.